This T cell receptor (beta chain) originates from a study of blood T cell repertoires in COVID-19 (TCRdb year 2020). About the full investigation: Samples covering the acute and convalescent phases of COVID-19 were provided by collaborators in the United States, Italy and Spain. The prospective study material was composed of cDNA or gDNA derived from T cells, B-cell-depleted T cells, or PBMCs. Deeply sampled blood TCRbeta repertoires from subjects exposed to, actively infected with, or recovered from COVID-19 were included in the dataset. The repertoires were made available in a free public database intended to serve as a resource for research on the immune response to SARS-CoV-2. The samples were drawn from the first 160 participants of the ongoing ImmuneRACE study and from some 1,300 subjects provided by 6 global collaborators. Sample metadata almost always included a de-identified subject ID, COVID-19 status, age in years and sex. Where HLA class I and class II types were available, the types were taken from metadata supplied by the sample provider, not from assay-based typing.

Points on this clone: Which antigen it targets is not known. Base qualities are missing; no much larger clone stands one base away.

The paper as a whole reports these results and caveats: How much clinical and demographic metadata was included differed by source and by participant, and the metadata was provided uncurated.

The CDR3 runs 11 amino acids, cysteine and phenylalanine included. The only DNA kept is the CDR3, 33 bases in frame from the first base. CDR1 and CDR2, per the germline V gene (reference sequence), are LNHDA and SQIVND. V was cut back by 2 bases and J by 8 bases, leaving a gap of 3 bases between them. The immunoSEQ Assay, a bias-controlled multiplex PCR, was used to amplify TCRbeta CDR3 regions from genomic DNA. As for the authors' bioinformatics: Nucleated cell counts per sample were estimated from amplification of reference gene primers within the assay. To quantify the absolute abundance of each unique TCRbeta CDR3 rearrangement, sequence reads were collapsed and filtered. Productive Simpson clonality was computed per sample as the square root of Simpson's diversity index over productive rearrangements. The table comes from immuneACCESS by way of TCRdb, which keeps in-frame sequences with V and J called. Part of the clones is missing from these tables; in studies checked, under half for an unresolved V gene and the rest for unknown reasons. V, J and clone size reflect that table, while D and trimming were determined from the DNA. In all, the sample holds 240,000 or so clones, and approximately 83% of those were seen once. The top ten constitute 3% to 4% of the sample.

In the prospective study, participants were roughly 18 to 100 years old, resided in 20 to 30 geographic areas of the United States, and were enrolled through a virtual design. Cohort assignment in the prospective study relied on participant-reported clinical history from a screening survey and a study questionnaire. Each participant in the prospective study had whole blood, serum and a nasopharyngeal or oropharyngeal swab collected by mobile phlebotomists. Additional blood draws and questionnaires over an approximately 2-month period could optionally be provided by prospective study participants. Before DNA extraction, prospective study blood samples were shipped either frozen or at room temperature.

The chain is assembled from TRBV19 and TRBJ2-2, with the D gene call left open. The sequence came from a woman in her thirties or forties with acute COVID-19. Sequencing input: PBMCs or T cells enriched from blood (not recorded which). The DNA sequence follows: TGTGCCAGTAGTATATCAGGGGAGCTGTTTTTT. Its translation is CASSISGELFF.